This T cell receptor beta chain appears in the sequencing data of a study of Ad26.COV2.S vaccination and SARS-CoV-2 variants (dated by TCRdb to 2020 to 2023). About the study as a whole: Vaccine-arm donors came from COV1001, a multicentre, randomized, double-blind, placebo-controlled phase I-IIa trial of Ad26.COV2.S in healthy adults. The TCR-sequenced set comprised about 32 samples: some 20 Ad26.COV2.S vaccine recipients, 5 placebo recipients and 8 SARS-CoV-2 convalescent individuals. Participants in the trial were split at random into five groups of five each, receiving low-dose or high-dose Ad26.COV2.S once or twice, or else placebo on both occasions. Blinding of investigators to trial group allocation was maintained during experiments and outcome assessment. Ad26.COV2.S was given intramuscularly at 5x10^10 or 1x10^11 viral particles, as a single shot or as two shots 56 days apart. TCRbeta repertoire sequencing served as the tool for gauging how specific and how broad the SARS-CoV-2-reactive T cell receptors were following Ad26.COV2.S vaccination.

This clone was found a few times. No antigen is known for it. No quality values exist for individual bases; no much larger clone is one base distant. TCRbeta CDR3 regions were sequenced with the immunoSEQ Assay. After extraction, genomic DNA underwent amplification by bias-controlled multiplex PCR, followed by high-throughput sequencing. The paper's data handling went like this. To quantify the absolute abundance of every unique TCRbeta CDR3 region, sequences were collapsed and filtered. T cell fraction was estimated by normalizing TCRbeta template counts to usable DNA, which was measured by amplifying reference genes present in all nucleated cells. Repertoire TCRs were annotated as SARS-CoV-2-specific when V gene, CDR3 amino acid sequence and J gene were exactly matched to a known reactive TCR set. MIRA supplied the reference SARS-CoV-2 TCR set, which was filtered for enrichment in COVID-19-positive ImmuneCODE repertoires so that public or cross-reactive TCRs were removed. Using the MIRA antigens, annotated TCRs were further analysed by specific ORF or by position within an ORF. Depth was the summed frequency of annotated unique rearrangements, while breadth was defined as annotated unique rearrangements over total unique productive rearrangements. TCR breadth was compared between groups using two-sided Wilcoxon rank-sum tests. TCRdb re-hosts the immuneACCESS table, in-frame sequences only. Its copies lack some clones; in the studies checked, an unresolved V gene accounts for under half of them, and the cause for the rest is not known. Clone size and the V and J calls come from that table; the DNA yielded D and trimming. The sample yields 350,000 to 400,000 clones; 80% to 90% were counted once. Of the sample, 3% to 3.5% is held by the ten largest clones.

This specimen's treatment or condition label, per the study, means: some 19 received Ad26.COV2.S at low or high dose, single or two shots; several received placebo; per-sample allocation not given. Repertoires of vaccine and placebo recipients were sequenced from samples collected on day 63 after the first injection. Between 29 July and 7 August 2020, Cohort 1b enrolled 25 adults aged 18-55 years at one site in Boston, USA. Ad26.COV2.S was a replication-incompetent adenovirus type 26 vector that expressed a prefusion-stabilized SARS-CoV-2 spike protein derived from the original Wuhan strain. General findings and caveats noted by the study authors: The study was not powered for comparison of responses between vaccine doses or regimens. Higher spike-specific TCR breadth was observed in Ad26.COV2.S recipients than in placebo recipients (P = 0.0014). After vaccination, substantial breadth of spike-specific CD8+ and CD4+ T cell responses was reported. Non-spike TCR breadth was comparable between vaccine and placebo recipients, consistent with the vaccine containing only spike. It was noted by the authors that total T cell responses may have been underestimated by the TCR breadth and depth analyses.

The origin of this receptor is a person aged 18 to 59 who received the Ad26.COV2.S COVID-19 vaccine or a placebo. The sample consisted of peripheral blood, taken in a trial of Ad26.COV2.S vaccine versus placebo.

The CDR3 loop reads CASSQAPVSYEQYF. In nucleotide form, the sequence is TGCGCCAGCAGCCAAGCCCCAGTCTCCTACGAGCAGTACTTC. The chain is encoded by TRBV4-1 joined to TRBJ2-7; confidence is insufficient to name the D gene. V sheds 1 base and J sheds 0 bases, leaving 7 bases between their ends. The germline V gene specifies MGHRA as CDR1 and YSYEKL as CDR2. The CDR3 holds 14 amino acids from the cysteine to the phenylalanine. The only DNA kept is the CDR3, 42 bases in frame from the first base.